The TCR beta chain described here comes from a study of T cell responses to AZD1222 COVID-19 vaccine. With 1 base removed from V and 14 bases from J, the gap between germline ends came to 9 bases. CDR3 length: 12 residues. Assay: immunoSEQ multiplex PCR; the TCRdb copy retains only in-frame clones and omits some. The sample has 120,000 or so clones, under 95% seen once. The sample in question was peripheral blood, obtained on day 0 of AZD1222 vaccination. The chain joins TRBV12-3 or TRBV12-4 to TRBJ1-6; no clear D. The clonotype comes from an adult in good health. CDR3 sequence reads: CASSLGGMSLHF. The CDR3, as DNA: TGTGCCAGCAGTTTAGGAGGGATGTCCCTCCACTTT.